What follows are 6 T cell receptor beta chains derived from one specimen sequenced in a study of blood T cell repertoires in COVID-19. Assay: immunoSEQ multiplex PCR; the TCRdb copy retains only in-frame clones and omits some. The repertoire holds just over 250,000 clones, with about 89% as singletons. Sequences were obtained from peripheral blood. The receptors shown here come from a woman aged 50 to 65 with acute or convalescent COVID-19.

The chain couples TRBV7-5 to TRBJ1-6. TRBV7-5 has pseudogene status. The CDR3 extends over 18 amino acids. CDR3 in amino acids: CVRSLERGPLSYNSPLHF. Here the CDR3 DNA reads TGTGTCAGAAGCTTAGAGCGGGGGCCCCTCTCCTATAATTCACCCCTCCACTTT.

This sequence joins TRBV28 and TRBJ1-5; 8 bases agree with TRBD1. The J segment lost 6 bases and the V segment lost 3 bases, leaving 4 bases of the junction unmatched. This CDR3 is built from 14 residues. Germline CDR1 MDHEN, CDR2 SYDVKM. CDR3 region: CASSLPGGGQPQHF. The CDR3 DNA follows: TGTGCCAGCAGTTTGCCAGGGGGCGGTCAGCCCCAGCATTTT.

The V call is TRBV6-4, the J call TRBJ1-5; D is ambiguous. From germline, CDR1 is MRHNA and CDR2 SNTAGT. V shed 2 bases and J shed 9 bases, with 14 bases lying between them. The length of the CDR3 is 14 residues. CDR3 sequence reads: CASSDGPPPRPQHF. CDR3 nucleotides: TGTGCCAGCAGTGACGGGCCCCCCCCGAGGCCCCAGCATTTT.

CDR3 in amino acids: CASSLVRSSGFQETQYF. The CDR3 nucleotides are TGTGCCAGCAGCTTAGTTAGGTCTAGCGGGTTCCAAGAGACCCAGTACTTC. The chain carries TRBV7-2 and TRBJ2-5; 8 nucleotides agree with TRBD2. V was pared by 1 base and J by 1 base, with 8 bases of the junction left unmatched. CDR1 is SGHTA and CDR2 is FQGNSA in the germline V gene. The CDR3 extends over 17 amino acids.

CDR3 in amino acids: CASSSLSGGTYNEQFF. Written as DNA, the CDR3 is TGTGCCAGCAGCTCCCTCAGCGGGGGAACCTACAATGAGCAGTTCTTC. V is TRBV7-3 and J is TRBJ2-1; 8 nucleotides match TRBD2. CDR1 and CDR2 (germline): SGHTA, FQGTGA. This CDR3 is built from 16 residues. With 4 bases clipped from V and 2 bases from J, the junction kept 7 bases outside the gene matches.

The gene calls are TRBV20-1 and TRBJ1-1, with 7 bases lining up with TRBD1. Per the germline V gene, CDR1 is DFQATT and CDR2 is SNEGSKA (reference sequence). CDR3 length equals 11 residues. J gave up 6 bases and V 8 bases, and 6 bases lay outside the gene matches. The CDR3 sequence is CSYRGSPEAFF. In nucleotides, the CDR3 is TGCAGTTACAGGGGCAGCCCTGAAGCTTTCTTT.